A single sample is the source of the 11 T cell receptor beta chains below, sequenced in a study of T cell responses to AZD1222 COVID-19 vaccine. Assay used: immunoSEQ multiplex PCR; TCRdb lists only in-frame clones, some missing. The sample has 65,000 to 80,000 clones, around 90% seen once. This sample comprised peripheral blood, obtained on day 0 of MenACWY control vaccination. Receptors were obtained from an adult in good health.

The chain recombines TRBV27 with TRBJ2-1; D might be TRBD1 (6 bases). CDR3 length: 15 amino acids. Germline V gene lookup returns CDR1 MNHEY and CDR2 SMNVEV (reference sequence). The germline V and J ends were trimmed by 6 bases and 6 bases, with 18 bases remaining between them. The chain's CDR3 is CASSALQGGRNEQFF. Written as DNA, the CDR3 is TGTGCCAGCAGCGCACTACAGGGCGGCCGCAATGAGCAGTTCTTC.

V is TRBV7-3 and J is TRBJ2-6, with D uncertain. The V end lost 2 bases, the J end lost 11 bases, and 13 bases lay between the germline ends. CDR3 length: 14 amino acids. The V gene's germline CDR1 is SGHTA and CDR2 FQGTGA. This chain's CDR3 is CASSLQAPIDVLTF. CDR3 nucleotide sequence: TGTGCCAGCAGCTTACAAGCCCCTATCGACGTCCTGACTTTC.

The chain carries TRBV5-8 and TRBJ2-7; TRBD2 aligns across 12 bases. V lost 4 bases, J lost 4 bases, and 6 bases stayed unmatched. Per germline, CDR1 SGHTS and CDR2 YDEGEE. The length of the CDR3 is 15 residues. CDR3 amino acids: CASSRTSGRIYEQYF. CDR3 DNA sequence: TGTGCCAGCAGCCGAACTAGCGGGAGGATATACGAGCAGTACTTC. The full variable domain, in which reference TRBV5-8 and TRBJ2-7 provide the parts outside the CDR3, is EAGVTQSPTHLIKTRGQQATLRCSPISGHTSVYWYQQALGLGLQFLLWYDEGEERNRGNFPPRFSGRQFPNYSSELNVNALELEDSALYLCASSRTSGRIYEQYFGPGTRLTVT.

The gene calls are TRBV10-3 and TRBJ1-3; possibly TRBD1 for D (6 bases). This CDR3 is built from 15 residues. Trimming removed 8 bases from V and 1 base from J, with 15 bases in between. Germline V gene lookup returns CDR1 ENHRY and CDR2 SYGVKD. The CDR3 nucleotides read TGTGCCATCCGGTCGGGGGGCGAATCTGGAAACACCATATATTTT. Residues: CAIRSGGESGNTIYF.

About this clone itself: A junction end diverges from the germline sequence, so it may reflect a read error. The CDR3: CASSLGQGRLNSGYTF. The CDR3 DNA is TGTGCCAGCAGTTTAGGACAGGGACGGCTAAACTCTGGCTACACCTTC. This sequence joins TRBV28 and TRBJ1-2, with TRBD1 identical over 8 bases. This CDR3 spans 16 amino acids. Germline assignment: CDR1 MDHEN and CDR2 SYDVKM.

This clone came up once. The chain carries TRBV18 and TRBJ2-3, with 7 bases identical to TRBD1. The CDR3 is 16 amino acids. Germline CDR1 is KGHSH and CDR2 is LQKENI. J gave up 0 bases and V 4 bases, and 7 bases lay outside the gene matches. CDR3 protein: CASSLQRGPSTDTQYF. Written as DNA, the CDR3 is TGTGCCAGCTCACTCCAAAGGGGGCCTAGCACAGATACGCAGTATTTT. Filled out from reference TRBV18 and TRBJ2-3, the complete variable domain reads NAGVMQNPRHLVRRRGQEARLRCSPMKGHSHVYWYRQLPEEGLKFMVYLQKENIIDESGMPKERFSAEFPKEGPSILRIQQVVRGDSAAYFCASSLQRGPSTDTQYFGPGTRLTVL.

The chain recombines TRBV12-3 or TRBV12-4 with TRBJ2-1; D assignment may be TRBD1 or TRBD2 (5 bases each). CDR3 size: 12 residues. Deletions cut 6 bases from V and 14 bases from J, with 17 bases between. The CDR3 nucleotides read TGTGCCAGCAGCCCCAACCCGGGACGGGAGTTCTTC. The encoded protein is CASSPNPGREFF.

The chain joins TRBV5-1 to TRBJ2-4; the D is unclear. Germline values: CDR1 SGHRS, CDR2 YFSETQ. CDR3 length: 17 residues. The germline V and J ends were trimmed by 3 bases and 7 bases, with 23 bases remaining between them. In DNA form, the CDR3 reads TGCGCCAGCAGCTCTCTGCCGCCAGACGGCGCCTATAACATTCAGTACTTC. The encoded protein is CASSSLPPDGAYNIQYF.

The J gene is TRBJ1-5, the V gene TRBV7-8; no clear D gene. V was cut by 4 bases and J by 7 bases, with 11 bases left in between. CDR1 and CDR2 (germline): SGHVS, FQNEAQ. This CDR3 is 13 amino acids long. As DNA, the CDR3 is TGTGCCAGCAGCTCAATAGCGGGCCAGCCCCAGCATTTT. It is translated as CASSSIAGQPQHF.

The chain carries TRBV15 and TRBJ1-2; 9 nucleotides match TRBD1. The V gene end was trimmed by 3 bases and the J gene end by 4 bases; junction bases not matched to a gene: 12. The germline V gene encodes CDR1 LNHNV and CDR2 YYDKDF (reference sequence). The CDR3 sequence is 17 residues long. The DNA for the CDR3 is TGTGCCACCAGCAGGACGATGACCGGGACAGGGAGCTATGGCTACACCTTC. Translating gives CATSRTMTGTGSYGYTF.

The rearrangement joins TRBV27 to TRBJ2-4, with D hard to call. Germline V gene sequence: CDR1 MNHEY, CDR2 SMNVEV (reference sequence). The CDR3 runs to 13 residues. The V end was cut by 5 bases, the J end by 7 bases, with 12 bases between. The DNA of the CDR3 is TGTGCCAGCAGTGGGCCCGACCGGAACATTCAGTACTTC. Encoded protein: CASSGPDRNIQYF.